This T cell receptor beta chain was retrieved from a study of T cells in Graves' hyperthyroidism and ophthalmopathy. Researchers amplified the TCR beta CDR3 regions from RNA transcripts. The HTBI primer set was used in a first-round RT-PCR of the TCR CDR3. TCRdb re-derived calls from the multiplex PCR reads in MiXCR, one entry per CDR3 protein. The sample contains about 380,000 distinct CDR3 sequences, 18% of which appear only once. This clonotype came up many times. The V and J ends lost 1 base and 7 bases, in that order; junction bases with no gene match: 8. The CDR3 contains 14 residues. CDR1 is SGHTS, CDR2 YDEGEE, per germline.

The receptor was derived from a man aged 18 to 35 with Graves' ophthalmopathy. Sequenced material: blood. The chain combines TRBV5-8 with TRBJ2-7; 7 bases map to TRBD1. The CDR3 DNA sequence: TGTGCCAGCAGCTTGCGGCAGGGGGTAGGGGAGCAGTACTTC. Amino acid sequence: CASSLRQGVGEQYF.